Below, 21 T cell receptor beta chains from the same sample are listed, as sequenced in a study of PD-1 blockade in classical Hodgkin lymphoma. Each of the patients experienced relapse following autologous stem cell transplantation, and their brentuximab vedotin exposure differed. This table comes from immunoSEQ multiplex PCR, and its TCRdb copy is limited to in-frame clones, with some not included. The sample has 100,000 or so clones; around nine tenths are singletons. This sample comprised peripheral blood mononuclear cells (PBMCs), obtained before the second cycle of nivolumab. These TCRs come from a human donor with classical Hodgkin lymphoma.

This clone was detected a few times. This rearrangement joins TRBV2 to TRBJ2-1, with 8 positions matching TRBD1. The CDR3 consists of 15 residues. V shed 1 base, J shed 9 bases, and the junction held 8 bases outside the gene matches. CDR1 SNHLY and CDR2 FYNNEI come from the germline V gene. CDR3 DNA: TGTGCCAGCAGTGAAGGAGGACAGGGCTTAGGTGAGCAGTTCTTC. Amino acid sequence: CASSEGGQGLGEQFF.

The chain joins TRBV30 to TRBJ1-3; D possibly corresponds to TRBD1 (6 bases). With 2 bases removed from V and 6 bases from J, the gap between germline ends came to 17 bases. The CDR3 length is 15 residues. The germline CDR1 and CDR2 sequences are GTSNPN and SVGIG (reference sequence). The CDR3 loop reads CAWSMTRGYANTIYF. The CDR3 nucleotides are TGTGCCTGGAGTATGACAAGGGGGTACGCAAACACCATATATTTT.

The chain links TRBV19 to TRBJ1-2, with D tentatively TRBD1 (6 bases). Trimming left V 8 bases short and J 1 base short, with 14 bases between. The CDR3 contains 14 residues. Per germline, CDR1 LNHDA and CDR2 SQIVND (reference sequence). The CDR3 sequence: CASRIGQINYGYTF. In DNA form, the CDR3 reads TGTGCCAGTCGCATTGGACAGATTAACTATGGCTACACCTTC.

In its sample, this clone was seen a few times. This rearrangement joins TRBV7-9 to TRBJ1-6; D may be TRBD1 (6 bases). This CDR3 is 15 amino acids long. Germline V lookup: CDR1 SEHNR, CDR2 FQNEAQ (reference sequence). The ends were cut back, 1 base at V and 13 bases at J, with 17 bases in the middle. The CDR3 loop is CASSLGTDTFRPLHF. CDR3 bases: TGTGCCAGCAGCTTAGGGACAGATACATTCCGGCCCCTCCACTTT.

This chain links TRBV27 with TRBJ2-7, with TRBD2 matching over 9 bases. The CDR3 runs to 16 residues. Trimming at V came to 5 bases and at J to 0 bases, leaving 8 bases not matched to a gene. Germline CDR1 MNHEY, CDR2 SMNVEV (reference sequence). CDR3 amino acids: CASSPGLAGISYEQYF. In DNA, the CDR3 is TGTGCCAGCAGTCCGGGTCTAGCGGGGATCTCCTACGAGCAGTACTTC.

For the CDR3, the DNA is TGTGCCAGCAGTGCTCTAGCGGGGGGGCCAGAAAACACCGGGGAGCTGTTTTTT. Translated, it gives CASSALAGGPENTGELFF. The V gene is TRBV6-1, the J gene TRBJ2-2; TRBD2 matches at 12 bases. The CDR3 sequence is 18 residues long. The germline CDR1 and CDR2 sequences are MNHNS and SASEGT. The V segment lost 4 bases and the J segment 2 bases; nucleotides outside the gene matches: 8.

This chain uses TRBV19 with TRBJ1-2; D unresolved. Per the germline V gene, CDR1 is LNHDA and CDR2 is SQIVND (reference sequence). V was clipped by 0 bases and J by 3 bases, with 5 bases between them. The CDR3 spans 13 residues. The CDR3 nucleotides read TGTGCCAGTAGTATAGATGCTGACTATGGCTACACCTTC. It codes for CASSIDADYGYTF.

This clone was detected only once. The chain is built from TRBV9 and TRBJ2-6; 10 nucleotides line up with TRBD2. CDR1 is SGDLS and CDR2 is YYNGEE in the germline V gene. CDR3 length: 17 residues. The trim removed 3 bases at V and 2 bases at J, leaving 5 bases unmatched. The CDR3 spells CASSESGGATGANVLTF. In DNA, the CDR3 is TGTGCCAGCAGCGAGAGCGGGGGGGCGACTGGGGCCAACGTCCTGACTTTC. Drawing the rest from reference TRBV9 and TRBJ2-6, the complete variable domain is DSGVTQTPKHLITATGQRVTLRCSPRSGDLSVYWYQQSLDQGLQFLIQYYNGEERAKGNILERFSAQQFPDLHSELNLSSLELGDSALYFCASSESGGATGANVLTFGAGSRLTVL.

This sequence joins TRBV11-2 and TRBJ2-1; D is perhaps TRBD2 (6 bases). The germline CDR1 and CDR2 sequences are SGHAT and FQNNGV. Trimming left V 3 bases short and J 9 bases short, with 9 bases between. This CDR3 has 12 residues. Here the CDR3 reads CASSFMGGEQFF. CDR3 bases: TGTGCCAGCAGCTTCATGGGAGGTGAGCAGTTCTTC.

J is TRBJ2-7 and V is TRBV5-5; 9 bases map to TRBD1. The CDR3 has 15 amino acids. Germline V lookup: CDR1 SGHKS, CDR2 YYEKEE (reference sequence). The V segment lost 4 bases and the J segment 0 bases; nucleotides outside the gene matches: 5. The CDR3 DNA follows: TGTGCCAGCAGCGTGACAGGGGGGGTCTCCTACGAGCAGTACTTC. It is translated as CASSVTGGVSYEQYF.

The genes are TRBV12-5 and TRBJ1-2; D is possibly TRBD1 (6 bases). Trimming took 3 bases from V and 0 from J, leaving 17 bases between them. CDR1 is LGHNT and CDR2 is FRNRAP in the germline V gene. The CDR3 runs 17 residues. CDR3 in DNA: TGTGCTAGTGGTTTCACTAACCCAGGGGCTCCTAACTATGGCTACACCTTC. Amino acids: CASGFTNPGAPNYGYTF.

The chain employs TRBV10-3 and TRBJ1-2, with 7 bases that match TRBD1. Germline V gene sequence: CDR1 ENHRY, CDR2 SYGVKD. V lost 0 bases and J lost 2; bases outside the gene matches: 9. The CDR3 runs to 17 residues. For the CDR3, the DNA is TGTGCCATCAGTGAGTCCCCTGGGGGACAGAGAAACTATGGCTACACCTTC. It translates to CAISESPGGQRNYGYTF.

The chain uses TRBV27 and TRBJ2-1; 7 bases fit TRBD2. After removal of 3 bases from V and 7 bases from J, the junction contained 6 bases not matched to a gene. The CDR3 is 14 residues long. CDR1 MNHEY and CDR2 SMNVEV come from the germline V gene (reference sequence). The CDR3: CASSLGTGGNEQFF. Here the CDR3 DNA reads TGTGCCAGCAGTTTGGGGACGGGGGGTAATGAGCAGTTCTTC.

The rearrangement uses TRBV6-5 and TRBJ2-7; tentatively, D is TRBD2 (5 bases). V was cut by 1 base and J by 5 bases, with 18 bases left in between. Germline CDR1 MNHEY, CDR2 SVGAGI. The CDR3 runs 16 residues. The CDR3: CASSYYGVALLDEQYF. The DNA for the CDR3 is TGTGCCAGCAGTTACTACGGGGTAGCCCTTCTCGACGAGCAGTACTTC.

This clone was recorded only once. The rearrangement uses TRBV13 and TRBJ1-1, with TRBD1 matching over 7 bases. CDR1 and CDR2 from the germline V gene are PRHDT and FYEKMQ (reference sequence). The CDR3 is 15 amino acids. V shed 5 bases and J 0 bases; nucleotides not matched to a gene: 6. The CDR3 loop reads CASSLGTALNTEAFF. As DNA, the CDR3 is TGTGCCAGCAGCCTTGGGACAGCCTTGAACACTGAAGCTTTCTTT.

The chain combines TRBV30 with TRBJ1-3; D call uncertain. Trimming cost V 3 bases and J 2 bases, with 5 bases left between them. The germline V gene encodes CDR1 GTSNPN and CDR2 SVGIG (reference sequence). The CDR3 length is 12 residues. The CDR3 loop reads CAWSLTGNTIYF. In DNA form, the CDR3 reads TGTGCCTGGAGCCTAACTGGAAACACCATATATTTT.

V gene TRBV7-2 combines with J gene TRBJ2-7; 11 positions agree with TRBD2. The CDR3 contains 15 residues. V shed 3 bases, J shed 3 bases, and the junction held 4 bases outside the gene matches. Germline V lookup: CDR1 SGHTA, CDR2 FQGNSA. The CDR3 region is CASSFSSGGLYEQYF. The DNA of the CDR3 is TGTGCCAGCAGCTTTTCTAGCGGGGGGCTCTACGAGCAGTACTTC.

The rearrangement joins TRBV9 to TRBJ1-1; D remains ambiguous. The CDR3 runs 12 residues. Germline lookup yields CDR1 SGDLS and CDR2 YYNGEE. V lost 4 bases and J lost 1, with 5 bases in between. CDR3 nucleotides: TGTGCCAGCAGCAAAGAGAACACTGAAGCTTTCTTT. It codes for CASSKENTEAFF.

This rearrangement joins TRBV5-6 to TRBJ1-2; D gene uncertain. CDR1 and CDR2 (germline): SGHDT, YYEEEE. CDR3 length: 13 residues. V was trimmed by 4 bases and J by 3 bases, leaving 10 bases between them. CDR3 region: CASSEGPYYGYTF. The CDR3 region has the DNA TGTGCCAGCAGCGAAGGACCGTACTATGGCTACACCTTC.

V and J are TRBV10-1 and TRBJ1-4; D is uncertain. V lost 3 bases to trimming and J lost 5 bases, with 10 bases between them. The CDR3 contains 14 residues. Germline values: CDR1 WNHNN, CDR2 SYGVQD (reference sequence). CDR3 protein: CASSDPGNNEKLFF. In DNA, the CDR3 is TGCGCCAGCAGTGATCCCGGGAACAATGAAAAACTGTTTTTT.

V and J are TRBV18 and TRBJ2-5; D assignment may be TRBD1 or TRBD2 (6 bases each). The J call is uncertain, as TRBJ2-7 better fits the DNA end. This CDR3 comprises 14 residues. Germline assignment: CDR1 KGHSH and CDR2 LQKENI. The CDR3 spells CASRGQGGTYEQYF. CDR3 nucleotide sequence: TGTGCCAGTCGGGGGCAGGGCGGCACCTACGAGCAGTACTTC.